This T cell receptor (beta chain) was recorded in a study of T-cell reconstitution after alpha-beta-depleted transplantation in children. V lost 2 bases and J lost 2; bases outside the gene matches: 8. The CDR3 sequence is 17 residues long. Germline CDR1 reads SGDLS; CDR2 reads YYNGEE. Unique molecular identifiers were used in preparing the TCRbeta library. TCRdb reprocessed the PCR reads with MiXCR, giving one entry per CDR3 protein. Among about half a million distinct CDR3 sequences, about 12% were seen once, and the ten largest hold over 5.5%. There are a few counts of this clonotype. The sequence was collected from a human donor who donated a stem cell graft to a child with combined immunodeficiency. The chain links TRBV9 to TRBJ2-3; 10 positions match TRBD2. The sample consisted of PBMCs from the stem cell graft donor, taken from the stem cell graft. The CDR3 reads CASSVPSSGGNTDTQYF. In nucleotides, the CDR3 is TGTGCCAGCAGCGTCCCCTCTAGCGGGGGCAACACAGATACGCAGTATTTT.